Below, 14 T cell receptor beta chains from the same sample are listed, as sequenced in a study of T-cell memory formation after mild COVID-19. MiXCR, run by TCRdb on the 5' RACE reads, gives a single entry per CDR3 protein. Here the sample spans around 430,000 distinct CDR3 sequences, 16% being singletons. Input material: PBMCs or a T cell subset sorted from them (not recorded which). These receptors were taken from a man aged 18 to 35 who had mild COVID-19 (a few samples of this study predate the infection). Cell type and time point are not known.

There are a few counts of this clonotype. The V call is TRBV7-3, the J call TRBJ2-7; D is unclear. Germline CDR1 and CDR2: SGHTA and FQGTGA. The CDR3 totals 11 residues. V lost 8 bases, J lost 5 bases, and 10 bases lay in between. CDR3 in amino acids: CASFSADEQYF. CDR3 nucleotides: TGTGCCAGCTTTTCCGCTGACGAGCAGTACTTC.

A few counts support this clonotype. The genes are TRBV5-5 and TRBJ2-3; perhaps TRBD2 as D (6 bases). The length of the CDR3 is 14 residues. Germline V gene data show CDR1 as SGHKS and CDR2 as YYEKEE (reference sequence). V dropped 1 base and J dropped 3 bases, with 9 bases sitting between them. This CDR3 reads CASSLYRETDTQYF. DNA for the CDR3: TGTGCCAGCAGCTTGTATCGGGAGACAGATACGCAGTATTTT.

This clonotype has ten or more counts. This chain links TRBV7-2 with TRBJ2-5; a possible D gene is TRBD2 (6 bases). Trimming pared 5 bases from V and 2 bases from J, leaving 12 bases between. This CDR3 is 14 amino acids long. Germline assignment: CDR1 SGHTA and CDR2 FQGNSA. CDR3 residues: CASSSSGVQETQYF. The CDR3 nucleotides read TGTGCCAGCAGCAGCTCGGGGGTGCAAGAGACCCAGTACTTC.

This clonotype has a count of ten or more. This chain joins TRBV7-2 and TRBJ2-3; possibly TRBD1 for D (5 bases). This CDR3 has 14 amino acids. Germline V gene sequence: CDR1 SGHTA, CDR2 FQGNSA. V was pared by 1 base and J by 10 bases, with 15 bases between. The CDR3: CASSLVVQERAQYF. CDR3 coding DNA: TGTGCCAGCAGCTTAGTGGTACAGGAGAGAGCGCAGTATTTT.

The rearrangement uses TRBV10-2 and TRBJ2-3; TRBD2 matches 11 bases. V lost 3 bases and J lost 5; bases outside the gene matches: 4. In germline, CDR1 is WSHSY, CDR2 SAAADI. The CDR3 is made up of 15 amino acids. The CDR3 bases are TGCGCCAGCAGTGACGTAGCGGGGGGGCGAGATACGCAGTATTTT. Encoded protein: CASSDVAGGRDTQYF.

This clonotype was detected ten times or more. V is TRBV5-1 and J is TRBJ2-3; D is ambiguous. The germline V gene has CDR1 SGHRS and CDR2 YFSETQ. V gave up 0 bases and J gave up 4 bases, with 9 bases separating them. This CDR3 is built from 14 residues. The CDR3 DNA is TGCGCCAGCAGCTTGGGTAGGGTCGCAGATACGCAGTATTTT. Its translation is CASSLGRVADTQYF.

The chain uses TRBV9 and TRBJ1-4; the D is unclear. The CDR3 contains 14 residues. Germline V CDR1 and CDR2: SGDLS, YYNGEE. Trimming left V 4 bases short and J 6 bases short, with 13 bases between. The CDR3 region is CASSFRLTDEKLFF. The CDR3 nucleotides are TGTGCCAGCAGCTTCCGTTTGACGGATGAAAAACTGTTTTTT.

The chain uses TRBV20-1 and TRBJ1-1; D not certain. Per germline, CDR1 DFQATT and CDR2 SNEGSKA (reference sequence). The CDR3 totals 17 residues. V was pared by 1 base and J by 2 bases, with 20 bases between. The CDR3 is CSARGARPGGVNTEAFF. For the CDR3, the DNA is TGCAGTGCTAGAGGGGCCCGCCCCGGAGGCGTTAACACTGAAGCTTTCTTT.

Only a few counts were recorded for this clonotype. The J gene is TRBJ2-1, the V gene TRBV15; 9 bases align to TRBD1. This CDR3 region has 15 residues. V dropped 3 bases and J dropped 6; count of bases not matched to a gene: 6. Germline-derived CDR1 and CDR2 are LNHNV and YYDKDF (reference sequence). The CDR3 loop reads CATSSPQGATNEQFF. The CDR3 DNA reads TGTGCCACCAGCAGCCCACAGGGGGCGACCAATGAGCAGTTCTTC. The variable domain in full, completed from reference TRBV15 and TRBJ2-1, reads DAMVIQNPRYQVTQFGKPVTLSCSQTLNHNVMYWYQQKSSQAPKLLFHYYDKDFNNEADTPDNFQSRRPNTSFCFLDIRSPGLGDTAMYLCATSSPQGATNEQFFGPGTRLTVL.

CDR3 nucleotide sequence: TGCGCCAGCAGCCAAGTAGGGTCAGGTAACACTGAAGCTTTCTTT. Its translation is CASSQVGSGNTEAFF. This chain joins TRBV4-1 and TRBJ1-1, with D uncertain. The CDR3 totals 15 residues. Germline V gives CDR1 MGHRA, CDR2 YSYEKL. Deletions cut 1 base from V and 2 bases from J, with 11 bases between.

The chain employs TRBV27 and TRBJ2-2; the match to TRBD2 covers 7 bases. V shed 7 bases, J shed 4 bases, and the junction held 9 bases outside the gene matches. This CDR3 contains 15 residues. From germline, CDR1 is MNHEY and CDR2 SMNVEV (reference sequence). CDR3 protein: CASTDGPGGTGELFF. The CDR3 coding sequence is TGTGCCAGCACTGACGGCCCGGGGGGCACCGGGGAGCTGTTTTTT.

Written as DNA, the CDR3 is TGTGCCAGCAGCCAGCCGGGACAACTCACTGAAGCTTTCTTT. Residues: CASSQPGQLTEAFF. The J gene is TRBJ1-1, the V gene TRBV14; a possible D gene is TRBD1 (6 bases). V gave up 3 bases and J gave up 4 bases, with 12 bases separating them. CDR1 and CDR2 (germline): SGHDN, FVKESK. The CDR3 extends over 14 amino acids. The full variable domain, in which reference TRBV14 and TRBJ1-1 provide the parts outside the CDR3, is EAGVTQFPSHSVIEKGQTVTLRCDPISGHDNLYWYRRVMGKEIKFLLHFVKESKQDESGMPNNRFLAERTGGTYSTLKVQPAELEDSGVYFCASSQPGQLTEAFFGQGTRLTVV.

This clonotype was counted a few times. The chain couples TRBV28 to TRBJ2-7; D might be TRBD1 or TRBD2, each matching 5 bases. V dropped 6 bases and J dropped 2 bases, with 11 bases sitting between them. The germline V gene encodes CDR1 MDHEN and CDR2 SYDVKM. This CDR3 has 13 amino acids. The CDR3 loop is CASSRDGAYEQYV. CDR3 coding DNA: TGTGCCAGCAGCCGGGACGGCGCCTACGAGCAGTACGTC.

The V gene is TRBV20-1, the J gene TRBJ1-2; weak D call: TRBD1 (6 bases). V lost 4 bases to trimming and J lost 3 bases, with 18 bases between them. This CDR3 has 15 residues. Germline values: CDR1 DFQATT, CDR2 SNEGSKA (reference sequence). The CDR3 DNA is TGCAGTGCTACCCCAACAGGGCAAATCGACTATGGCTACACCTTC. This gives the protein CSATPTGQIDYGYTF.